A single sample is the source of the 3 T cell receptor beta chains below, sequenced in a study of T cell responses to AZD1222 COVID-19 vaccine. Here immunoSEQ multiplex PCR was the method, and the copy in TCRdb shows in-frame clones only, minus some. This repertoire shows around 150,000 clones, approximately 92% found once; its top ten account for less than 3.5%. The specimen was peripheral blood, collected 28 days after the second AZD1222 dose. Receptors originate from an adult who received the AZD1222 COVID-19 vaccine.

This chain uses TRBV7-9 with TRBJ2-2, with TRBD1 matching 7 bases. The CDR3 totals 14 residues. The germline V gene encodes CDR1 SEHNR and CDR2 FQNEAQ (reference sequence). The trim removed 5 bases at V and 2 bases at J, leaving 2 bases unmatched. Here the CDR3 DNA reads TGTGCCAGCAGCGGGACAGTTAACACCGGGGAGCTGTTTTTT. This encodes CASSGTVNTGELFF. The full variable domain, its missing parts supplied by reference TRBV7-9 and TRBJ2-2, is DTGVSQNPRHKITKRGQNVTFRCDPISEHNRLYWYRQTLGQGPEFLTYFQNEAQLEKSRLLSDRFSAERPKGSFSTLEIQRTEQGDSAMYLCASSGTVNTGELFFGEGSRLTVL.

This chain's CDR3 is CASSIAPRTSGSYDEQFF. In DNA form, the CDR3 reads TGTGCCAGTAGTATAGCCCCGCGGACTAGCGGGAGTTACGATGAGCAGTTCTTC. The gene calls are TRBV19 and TRBJ2-1; 13 positions agree with TRBD2. V gave up 1 base and J gave up 8 bases; unmatched junction bases: 11. The CDR3 loop spans 18 amino acids. Germline CDR1 is LNHDA and CDR2 is SQIVND (reference sequence). Together with reference TRBV19 and TRBJ2-1, the CDR3 gives the full variable domain: DGGITQSPKYLFRKEGQNVTLSCEQNLNHDAMYWYRQDPGQGLRLIYYSQIVNDFQKGDIAEGYSVSREKKESFPLTVTSAQKNPTAFYLCASSIAPRTSGSYDEQFFGPGTRLTVL.

The chain joins TRBV3-1 (or the pseudogene TRBV3-2) to TRBJ1-5; D call uncertain. The germline V and J ends were trimmed by 1 base and 2 bases, with 6 bases remaining between them. The CDR3 has 14 amino acids. Germline values: CDR1 LGHDT, CDR2 YNNKEL (reference sequence). CDR3 region: CASSQGEGNQPQHF. CDR3 sequence (DNA): TGTGCCAGCAGCCAAGGTGAGGGCAATCAGCCCCAGCATTTT.